Shown below are 16 T cell receptor beta chains from a single sample sequenced in a study of blood T cells in healthy people across ages. Using a J-beta primer mix together with a sample-barcoded 5' primer, a second PCR was run for roughly 7 to 11 cycles. TCRdb ran MiXCR on the 5' RACE reads and lists one entry per CDR3 protein. The sample contains 1.5 million to 2 million distinct CDR3 sequences, 30% to 40% of which appear only once. Input material: blood. The receptors were sampled from a woman aged 25 to 45 in good health.

The table lists this clonotype with a few counts. The chain is built from TRBV18 and TRBJ2-7; 8 bases fit TRBD1. This CDR3 has 14 residues. With V trimmed by 5 bases and J by 2 bases, 5 bases remained unmatched. The germline V gene has CDR1 KGHSH and CDR2 LQKENI. CDR3 amino acids: CASSYEQGAYEQYF. For the CDR3, the DNA is TGTGCCAGCTCATACGAACAGGGGGCCTACGAGCAGTACTTC.

This clonotype has ten or more counts. The chain recombines TRBV30 with TRBJ1-2; 9 positions agree with TRBD1. The germline gives CDR1 GTSNPN, CDR2 SVGIG (reference sequence). Trimming cost V 4 bases and J 8 bases; bases outside gene matches: 8. This CDR3 has 13 residues. The CDR3 loop reads CAWIRDRDLGYTF. DNA for the CDR3: TGTGCCTGGATCCGGGACAGGGATTTGGGCTACACCTTC.

As regards this clonotype: The CDR3 does not end in the conserved phenylalanine or tryptophan, so this is likely a read error. The V and J genes are TRBV6-2 or TRBV6-3 and TRBJ1-2, with TRBD1 identical over 8 bases. V shed 8 bases and J 2 bases; nucleotides not matched to a gene: 16. The CDR3 sequence is 17 residues long. Germline V lookup: CDR1 MNHEY, CDR2 SVGEGT. CDR3 nucleotide sequence: TGTGCCAGCCGTGAGACCTGGTCAGGGGGCGAGAACTATGGCTACACCTGC. This gives the protein CASRETWSGGENYGYTC.

This clonotype was counted only a few times. The rearrangement joins TRBV28 to TRBJ2-5; D may be TRBD1 (6 bases). The V end was cut by 10 bases, the J end by 3 bases, with 15 bases between. This CDR3 spans 13 amino acids. Germline V gives CDR1 MDHEN, CDR2 SYDVKM. The CDR3 protein is CATERTVEETQYF. As DNA, the CDR3 is TGTGCCACCGAAAGGACAGTAGAAGAGACCCAGTACTTC.

This clonotype was counted only a few times. DNA of the CDR3: TGCGCCAGCAGCCAAGGAAACGGCAATCAGCCCCAGCATTTT. It codes for CASSQGNGNQPQHF. The chain has TRBV4-1 and TRBJ1-5; no clear D gene. V was pared by 1 base and J by 2 bases, with 6 bases between. Germline V lookup: CDR1 MGHRA, CDR2 YSYEKL. This CDR3 spans 14 amino acids.

The J gene is TRBJ2-2, the V gene TRBV7-9, with D hard to call. CDR1 is SEHNR and CDR2 is FQNEAQ in the germline V gene (reference sequence). The CDR3 runs 16 residues. Deletions cut 6 bases from V and 4 bases from J, with 18 bases between. The CDR3 loop reads CASRPSRNPGTGELFF. The CDR3 region has the DNA TGTGCCAGCAGACCATCCCGGAACCCGGGCACCGGGGAGCTGTTTTTT.

The chain is built from TRBV7-3 and TRBJ2-7, with 8 bases aligning to TRBD2. Trimming at V came to 4 bases and at J to 3 bases, leaving 20 bases not matched to a gene. Germline V CDR1 and CDR2: SGHTA, FQGTGA. The CDR3 covers 19 residues. CDR3 DNA: TGTGCCAGCAGCTCCCCCTTTCTAGCGGGCCTTGAAGGGGACTACGAGCAGTACTTC. Translated, it gives CASSSPFLAGLEGDYEQYF.

Only a few counts were recorded for this clonotype. The chain combines TRBV5-6 with TRBJ1-5; unclear D gene. V was trimmed by 3 bases and J by 3 bases, leaving 13 bases between them. CDR3 length: 15 amino acids. Germline loops: CDR1 SGHDT, CDR2 YYEEEE. CDR3 residues: CASSYSKQLNQPQHF. The DNA of the CDR3 is TGTGCCAGCAGCTACAGTAAACAGCTCAATCAGCCCCAGCATTTT.

This clonotype was detected a few times. The chain links TRBV20-1 to TRBJ2-7; D is perhaps TRBD2 (5 bases). The CDR3 totals 14 residues. V lost 8 bases and J lost 3, with 20 bases in between. CDR1 and CDR2 from the germline V gene are DFQATT and SNEGSKA (reference sequence). In DNA form, the CDR3 reads TGCAGTTCACCTCAGCAAAGCGGCCTCTACGAGCAGTACTTC. Translation gives CSSPQQSGLYEQYF.

This clonotype was seen repeatedly, ten times or more. V and J are TRBV4-1 and TRBJ2-7; 7 bases are a match to TRBD1. In germline, CDR1 is MGHRA, CDR2 YSYEKL. Trimming took 1 base from V and 7 from J; bases not matched to a gene: 4. The CDR3 covers 13 residues. For the CDR3, the DNA is TGCGCCAGCAGCCAAGTGGCAGGGGGTGAGCAGTACTTC. It yields the protein CASSQVAGGEQYF.

There are a few counts of this clonotype. The V gene is TRBV5-1, the J gene TRBJ2-7; D unresolved. The CDR3 length is 13 residues. The V and J ends lost 5 bases and 4 bases respectively, with 13 bases between them. From germline, CDR1 is SGHRS and CDR2 YFSETQ. CDR3 sequence reads: CASRSAPVYEQYF. The CDR3 DNA reads as TGCGCCAGCAGATCCGCCCCTGTTTACGAGCAGTACTTC.

The CDR3 region is CSAREDGYEQFF. DNA of the CDR3: TGCAGTGCTAGAGAGGACGGGTATGAGCAGTTCTTC. The chain combines TRBV20-1 with TRBJ2-1, with unresolved D. The CDR3 runs 12 residues. V gave up 0 bases and J gave up 8 bases, with 8 bases separating them. Germline V lookup: CDR1 DFQATT, CDR2 SNEGSKA (reference sequence).

A few counts support this clonotype. This chain links TRBV5-1 with TRBJ1-3, with D maybe TRBD1 (5 bases). Germline CDR1 and CDR2: SGHRS and YFSETQ. V lost 0 bases and J 13 bases, leaving 11 bases between the germline ends. The length of the CDR3 is 12 residues. The CDR3 nucleotides read TGCGCCAGCAGCTTGGGCGGGACGGAGATATATTTT. Its protein is CASSLGGTEIYF.

This clonotype has a handful of counts. The chain links TRBV10-3 to TRBJ1-1; 9 nucleotides agree with TRBD1. The CDR3 contains 20 residues. J was trimmed by 1 base and V by 4 bases; bases with no gene match: 19. Germline V gene data show CDR1 as ENHRY and CDR2 as SYGVKD. As DNA, the CDR3 is TGTGCCATCAGTGCACATCCCAAAACAGGGGGCCGGACGGGGAACACTGAAGCTTTCTTT. Encoded protein: CAISAHPKTGGRTGNTEAFF.

In this sample, this clonotype turned up a few times. The rearrangement links TRBV20-1 to TRBJ2-5; D is unresolved. This CDR3 is 14 amino acids long. Trimming pared 0 bases from V and 5 bases from J, leaving 13 bases between. Per the germline V gene, CDR1 is DFQATT and CDR2 is SNEGSKA (reference sequence). CDR3 protein: CSARDDYLLETQYF. CDR3 nucleotides: TGCAGTGCTAGAGATGATTACCTCTTGGAGACCCAGTACTTC.

This clonotype was seen a few times. This chain joins TRBV7-2 and TRBJ2-7; D tentatively reads TRBD1 or TRBD2 (5 bases each). Trimming took 4 bases from V and 0 from J, leaving 16 bases between them. This CDR3 is 16 amino acids long. CDR1 is SGHTA, CDR2 FQGNSA, per germline. CDR3 sequence reads: CASSSRTGTGSYEQYF. Written as DNA, the CDR3 is TGTGCCAGCAGCTCCCGAACGGGGACGGGCTCCTACGAGCAGTACTTC.